The rows below give T cell receptor beta chains drawn from one sample of a study of blood T cells in healthy people across ages. From the 5' RACE reads, TCRdb called clonotypes with MiXCR, one entry per CDR3 protein. This table has hundreds of thousands of distinct CDR3 sequences, around 30% appearing once. The material sequenced was blood. The source is a woman of 80 years or more in good health. Each CDR3 is given with its conserved first and last residue. A D gene is named only where the DNA matches it firmly. Size values are once, few and many counts, or a class for expanded clones, and some rows have none.

>.|TRBV4-3|TRBJ1-2|many
TGCGCCAGCAGCCAAGATCTACGAGGGGGTAGCTATGGCTACACCTTC
CASSQDLRGGSYGYTF
>.|TRBV6-5|TRBJ2-6|many
TGTGCCAGCAGCCGACAGAGCTCTGGGGCCAACGTCCTGACTTTC
CASSRQSSGANVLTF
>.|TRBV13|TRBJ2-3|many
TGTGCCAGCAGTACCGGGGTACAAGTCGCCGGACATACGCAGTATTTT
CASSTGVQVAGHTQYF
>TRBD1|TRBV29-1|TRBJ1-2|.
TGCAGCGTCATTCGCTCGGACAGGGTGAGCGATGGCTACACCTTC
CSVIRSDRVSDGYTF
>TRBD1|TRBV19|TRBJ2-6|.
TGTGCCCCAATTGGGCAGGGGGCGCCGGGGGCCAACGTCCTGACTTTC
CAPIGQGAPGANVLTF
>.|TRBV5-5|TRBJ2-1|many
TGTGCCAGCAGCTTGTACACAGGACCTTACAATGAGCAGTTCTTC
CASSLYTGPYNEQFF
>TRBD1|TRBV5-5|TRBJ1-4|many
TGTGCCAGCAGCTGGGGACAGGGGAGTAATGAAAAACTGTTTTTT
CASSWGQGSNEKLFF
>TRBD2|TRBV6-6|TRBJ2-5|many
TGTGCCAGCGGAGCTAGCGGGGTCCAAGAGACCCAGTACTTC
CASGASGVQETQYF
>.|TRBV7-2|TRBJ1-1|.
TGTGCCAGCAGCTACATCGGGGCAGCGATCACTGAAGCTTTCTTT
CASSYIGAAITEAFF
>.|TRBV9|TRBJ1-3|.
TGTGCCAGCAGCGTAGCTTCGGGAGCTGGAAACACCATATATTTT
CASSVASGAGNTIYF
>TRBD2|TRBV20-1|TRBJ2-1|many
TGCAGTGCTAGAGATCCCCTAGCGGGGATTACCTACAATGAGCAGTTCTTC
CSARDPLAGITYNEQFF
>.|TRBV12-3/TRBV12-4|TRBJ2-2|many
TGTGCCAGCAGTTTCGGACTAACCGGGGAGCTGTTTTTT
CASSFGLTGELFF
>.|TRBV27|TRBJ2-7|.
TGTGCCAGCAGCCGGACTGCCGGGGAGAGCTACGAGCAGTACTTC
CASSRTAGESYEQYF
>.|TRBV11-2|TRBJ2-7|many
TGTGCCAGCAGCCCCAGGGGAGGGCTATCCTACGAGCAGTACTTC
CASSPRGGLSYEQYF
>.|TRBV10-2|TRBJ1-2|.
TGCGCCAGCAGTGACCTCAACTATGGCTACACCTTC
CASSDLNYGYTF
>.|TRBV12-3/TRBV12-4|TRBJ2-2|few
TGTGCCAGCAGTTTAGTCGGCCGGGAGCTGTTTTTT
CASSLVGRELFF
>TRBD1|TRBV6-2/TRBV6-3|TRBJ1-5|many
TGTGCCAGCAGTTCGTCTCGGACAGGGTTTATGAGCAATCAGCCCCAGCATTTT
CASSSSRTGFMSNQPQHF
>TRBD1|TRBV4-3|TRBJ1-2|many
TGCGCCAGCAGTCGTTCCGGGACAGGGAACTATGGCTACACCTTC
CASSRSGTGNYGYTF
>TRBD2|TRBV6-2/TRBV6-3|TRBJ2-3|many
TGTGCCAGCATCCAGCGGGGGAGATACACAGATACGCAGTATTTT
CASIQRGRYTDTQYF
>TRBD1|TRBV6-2/TRBV6-3|TRBJ2-7|many
TGTGCCAGCAGTTACTCGGTTGGACAGGGCGGGCTCTACGAGCAGTACTTC
CASSYSVGQGGLYEQYF
>.|TRBV29-1|TRBJ2-5|many
TGCAGCGTTGGGCGGGCAGAAGGCTTGGAGACCCAGTACTTC
CSVGRAEGLETQYF
>.|TRBV29-1|TRBJ1-2|many
TGCAGCGTTCCGGACATGGGTGGCTACACCTTC
CSVPDMGGYTF
>TRBD1|TRBV20-1|TRBJ2-2|few
TGCAGTGCCGTAGACAGGGTTGGTCCCGGGGAGCTGTTTTTT
CSAVDRVGPGELFF
>TRBD1|TRBV4-2|TRBJ1-2|many
TGTGCCAGCAGCCAATACGGTCAGGGGGCTGGTGGCTACACCTTC
CASSQYGQGAGGYTF
>TRBD2|TRBV7-9|TRBJ2-7|.
TGTGCCAGCAGTCTAGCGGGGGGTAACAATGAGCAGTACTTC
CASSLAGGNNEQYF
>TRBD1|TRBV13|TRBJ2-7|.
TGTGCCAGCAGCAGGGGAGACAGGGCGATAAACTACGAGCAGTACTTC
CASSRGDRAINYEQYF
>TRBD1|TRBV2|TRBJ2-7|few
TGTGCCAGCAGTATAGGACAGGGCCCACCCTACGAGCAGTACTTC
CASSIGQGPPYEQYF
>TRBD2|TRBV7-9|TRBJ2-7|.
TGTGCCAGCAGCTCCGGACTAGTTTCTCCAAATGACTACGAGCAGTACTTC
CASSSGLVSPNDYEQYF
>.|TRBV12-3/TRBV12-4|TRBJ1-2|many
TGTGCCAGCAGTTTAAGAGGGAGAGGCTACACCTTC
CASSLRGRGYTF
>.|TRBV19|TRBJ1-2|.
TGTGCCAGTAGTACCGGGGCGAATAACTATGGCTACACCTTC
CASSTGANNYGYTF
>.|TRBV2|TRBJ2-3|many
TGTGCCAGCAGTGAAGCGCCTAACACAGATACGCAGTATTTT
CASSEAPNTDTQYF
>TRBD1|TRBV4-3|TRBJ1-2|few
TGCGCCAGCAACCAGGGACAGGGCGGATATGGCTACACCTTC
CASNQGQGGYGYTF
>.|TRBV20-1|TRBJ2-7|many
TGCAGTGCTCGTTACTCCGGGGCCTCCTACGAGCAGTACTTC
CSARYSGASYEQYF
>TRBD2|TRBV28|TRBJ2-3|many
TGTGCCAGCAGCTCGGGGGGGATGGGGGATACGCAGTATTTT
CASSSGGMGDTQYF
>.|TRBV20-1|TRBJ1-5|.
TGCAGTGCCCCAGGATGGGATCAGCCCCAGCATTTT
CSAPGWDQPQHF
>.|TRBV6-6|TRBJ2-7|.
TGTGCCGGCAGTACGCCCCTCAACGAGCAGTACTTC
CAGSTPLNEQYF
>TRBD2|TRBV28|TRBJ2-4|many
TGTGCCAGCTCGACTAGCGGGGGGGGCGTCAAAAACATTCAGTACTTC
CASSTSGGGVKNIQYF
>.|TRBV7-2|TRBJ1-2|many
TGTGCCAGCACCCAGGTCGGGGGGCCCTATGGCTACACCTTC
CASTQVGGPYGYTF
>.|TRBV20-1|TRBJ2-4|once
TGCAGTGCTAGAGAGAGGGGGGGAATGGCCAAAAACATTCAGTACTTC
CSARERGGMAKNIQYF
>TRBD1|TRBV2|TRBJ2-1|.
TGTGCCAGCAGTGAGAAAGGGACAGGGGTGCGAAATGAGCAGTTCTTC
CASSEKGTGVRNEQFF
>.|TRBV10-2|TRBJ2-7|few
TGCGCCAGCAGTGAGCCGATCACTAATATAGAGATCCAGTACTTC
CASSEPITNIEIQYF
>TRBD1|TRBV10-3|TRBJ1-6|many
TGTGCCATCAGTGGGGACAGCGGATCCTATAATTCACCCCTCCACTTT
CAISGDSGSYNSPLHF
>.|TRBV4-1|TRBJ2-3|.
TGCGCCAGCAGCCTATCCTGGAGGGGGGATACAGATACGCAGTATTTT
CASSLSWRGDTDTQYF
>.|TRBV28|TRBJ1-2|many
TGTGCCAGCAACCAAGGACACGGCCGCTACACCTTC
CASNQGHGRYTF
>TRBD1|TRBV20-1|TRBJ1-2|many
TGCAGTGCTAGAGCCCCAGGGACAGTCTACTATGGCTACACCTTC
CSARAPGTVYYGYTF